This TCR beta chain was captured by sequencing in a study of blood T cells in healthy people across ages. Points from the study as a whole: Per million T cells, TCR beta diversity dropped about linearly as age rose.

Primed by a sample-barcoded 5' primer and a J-beta primer mix, a second PCR proceeded for 7 to 11 cycles. TCRdb reprocessed the 5' RACE reads via MiXCR and lists one record per CDR3 protein. The data hold 1 million or so distinct CDR3 sequences, with 45% observed a single time. This CDR3 region has 16 residues. Germline lookup yields CDR1 SGHTA and CDR2 FQGNSA. J lost 5 bases, V lost 1 base, and 8 bases had no gene match. This clonotype was seen at least ten times. Its antigen is still unknown. The chain couples TRBV7-2 to TRBJ1-2; 9 bases fit TRBD1. The sample taken for sequencing was blood. This receptor was taken from a woman between 55 and 75 years old in good health. CDR3 DNA: TGTGCCAGCAGCTTAGTAGTCGGGACAGGGAAGTATGGCTACACCTTC. Translated, it gives CASSLVVGTGKYGYTF.